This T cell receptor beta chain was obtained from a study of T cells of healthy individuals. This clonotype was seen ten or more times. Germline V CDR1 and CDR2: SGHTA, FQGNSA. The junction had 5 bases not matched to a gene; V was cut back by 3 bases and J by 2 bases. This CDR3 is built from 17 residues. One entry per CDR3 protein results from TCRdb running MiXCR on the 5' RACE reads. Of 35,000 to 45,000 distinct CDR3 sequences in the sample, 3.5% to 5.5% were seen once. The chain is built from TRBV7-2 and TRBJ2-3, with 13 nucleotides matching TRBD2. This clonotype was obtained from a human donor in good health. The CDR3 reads CASSFQTSGRPTDTQYF. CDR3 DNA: TGTGCCAGCAGCTTCCAGACTAGCGGGAGGCCCACAGATACGCAGTATTTT.